This TCR beta chain was captured by sequencing in a study of CXCR3-negative and CXCR3-positive naive CD8 T cells. About the research overall: For each library, about 1.5 +/- 0.3 million TRB reads were obtained, some 140 million in total. General study findings and limits: CXCR3-positive naive cells had more hydrophobic TRB CDR3s than CXCR3-negative naive cells.

Germline V gene sequence: CDR1 SGHNT, CDR2 YYREEE (reference sequence). The CDR3 totals 16 residues. The authors prepared UMI-labeled TRB cDNA libraries by 5' RACE. Following a re-call of the 5' RACE reads, TCRdb has one entry per CDR3 protein and lacks DNA. Its table records 130,000 to 150,000 distinct CDR3 sequences. Points on this clonotype: The antigen is unknown.

The clonotype originates from a human donor in good health. Some clones in this sample may be carry-over from other donors' samples. The V and J genes are TRBV5-4 and TRBJ1-3; TCRdb's D call, TRBD1, is unchecked because there is no DNA. The sample consisted of naive CXCR3+ CD8+ T cells from blood. Stated subset: CD45RO-CCR7+CD27+CD95- naive CD8+ T cells expressing CXCR3 (TNR3+). The CDR3 is CASSSTQASSGNTICF.